This T cell receptor beta chain originates from a study of cytotoxic CD8 clonotypes in ibrutinib-treated CLL. Study information: On average, each sample had some 250,000 productive templates and approximately 89,000 productive rearrangements.

Broader study findings: Clonality measured at baseline exceeded age-matched healthy donors, tracking circulating CD8+ T-cell counts. The study found public clonotypes uncommon, contracting or stable on treatment.

Concerning this clone itself: Its antigen is undetermined.

Data came from immunoSEQ multiplex PCR; TCRdb stores just in-frame clones and leaves some out. The sample contains 190,000 or so clones, roughly 72% of which appear only once. CDR1 SGHDT and CDR2 YYEEEE come from the germline V gene. The CDR3 spans 17 residues. V lost 0 bases to trimming and J lost 4 bases, with 17 bases between them. The chain employs TRBV5-6 and TRBJ2-1; either TRBD1 or TRBD2 may supply D (6 bases each). This receptor was taken from a human donor with chronic lymphocytic leukemia. This sample comprised PBMCs, obtained after 24 months of ibrutinib treatment. DNA of the CDR3: TGTGCCAGCAGCTTGGCCCGGGGGCTCGGAGTATACAATGAGCAGTTCTTC. Amino acids: CASSLARGLGVYNEQFF.